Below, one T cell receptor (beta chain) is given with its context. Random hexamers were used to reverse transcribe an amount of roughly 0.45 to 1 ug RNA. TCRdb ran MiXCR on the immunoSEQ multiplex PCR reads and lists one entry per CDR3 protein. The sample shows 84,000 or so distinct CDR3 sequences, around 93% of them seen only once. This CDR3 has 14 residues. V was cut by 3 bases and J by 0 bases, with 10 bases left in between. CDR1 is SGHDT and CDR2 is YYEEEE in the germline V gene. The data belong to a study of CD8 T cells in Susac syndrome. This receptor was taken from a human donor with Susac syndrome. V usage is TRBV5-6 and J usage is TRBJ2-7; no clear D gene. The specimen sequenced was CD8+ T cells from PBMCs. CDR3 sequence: CASSSWVRSYEQYF. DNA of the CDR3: TGTGCCAGCAGCTCCTGGGTCCGCTCCTACGAGCAGTACTTC.